The next 18 T cell receptor beta chains were all read from a single sample in a study of regulatory T cells in long-lasting Graves disease. Assembly of TCR beta libraries relied on iRepertoire HTBI primers together with Arm-PCR of CDR3 regions. Each CDR3 protein gets one entry after TCRdb re-called the multiplex PCR reads with MiXCR. The sample comprises some 250,000 distinct CDR3 sequences, more than 15% of which are singletons, and approximately 14% rests with the top ten. Time point of the sample: newly diagnosed GD, antithyroid drugs for less than 3 months. RNA from PBMCs was the source of the TCR library. This sample also belongs to another study, concerning T cells in Graves' hyperthyroidism and ophthalmopathy.

Sequencing was performed on peripheral blood mononuclear cells (PBMCs), taken at new diagnosis, from a patient treated with antithyroid drugs. The receptors were sampled from a woman in her 30s with Graves disease.

The sample holds a few counts of this clonotype. The chain has TRBV4-1 and TRBJ2-3; possible D gene TRBD1, 5 bases. Germline CDR1 reads MGHRA; CDR2 reads YSYEKL. CDR3 length: 12 amino acids. Trimming took 6 bases from V and 5 from J, leaving 9 bases between them. CDR3 protein: CASRGPGDTQYF. The CDR3 DNA is TGCGCCAGCAGGGGGCCGGGAGATACGCAGTATTTT.

Ten or more counts support this clonotype. The chain joins TRBV3-1 to TRBJ1-2, with D possibly being TRBD1 (6 bases). CDR1 LGHDT and CDR2 YNNKEL come from the germline V gene (reference sequence). This CDR3 spans 14 amino acids. The V gene lost 2 bases and the J gene lost 4 bases, with 11 bases spanning the gap. The CDR3 region is CASSQPDRLYGYTF. The CDR3 DNA reads TGTGCCAGCAGCCAACCCGACAGGCTCTATGGCTACACCTTC. Full variable domain (remainder filled in from reference TRBV3-1 and TRBJ1-2): DTAVSQTPKYLVTQMGNDKSIKCEQNLGHDTMYWYKQDSKKFLKIMFSYNNKELIINETVPNRFSPKSPDKAHLNLHINSLELGDSAVYFCASSQPDRLYGYTFGSGTRLTVV.

This clonotype was recorded many times. The chain carries TRBV7-2 and TRBJ1-2; possible D gene TRBD1, 5 bases. The CDR3 has 14 amino acids. Looked up from germline, CDR1 is SGHTA and CDR2 is FQGNSA. V dropped 1 base and J dropped 8 bases, with 14 bases sitting between them. The DNA for the CDR3 is TGTGCCAGCAGCTTAGGCGGGGGGATTGGGGGCTACACCTTC. It encodes CASSLGGGIGGYTF.

This clonotype was counted between two and nine times. V usage is TRBV7-9 and J usage is TRBJ2-5; 9 bases map to TRBD1. J was trimmed by 5 bases and V by 5 bases; bases with no gene match: 3. Germline-derived CDR1 and CDR2 are SEHNR and FQNEAQ (reference sequence). The CDR3 runs 13 residues. Here the CDR3 DNA reads TGTGCCAGCAGCCGGGACAGGGTCGAGACCCAGTACTTC. Translated: CASSRDRVETQYF.

This clonotype was detected ten times or more. The gene calls are TRBV10-3 and TRBJ1-5; TRBD1 matches at 7 bases. The germline V gene has CDR1 ENHRY and CDR2 SYGVKD. This CDR3 spans 14 amino acids. The V gene end was trimmed by 6 bases and the J gene end by 4 bases; junction bases not matched to a gene: 6. This chain's CDR3 is CAISPGTENQPQHF. The DNA for the CDR3 is TGTGCCATCAGCCCCGGGACAGAAAATCAGCCCCAGCATTTT.

Remarks on this clonotype: Being one base from a much bigger clone, this may be a read error. The rearrangement uses TRBV2 and TRBJ1-5; TRBD1 matches at 9 bases. The CDR3 is 16 amino acids. The germline CDR1 and CDR2 sequences are SNHLY and FYNNEI. Losses at the gene ends were 6 bases for V and 0 bases for J; bases not matched to a gene: 6. The CDR3 loop reads CASRAPGQGSNQPQHF. The CDR3 DNA reads TGTGCCAGCAGAGCACCGGGACAGGGTAGCAATCAGCCCCAGCATTTT.

This clonotype was counted at least ten times. The V call is TRBV9, the J call TRBJ1-1; D may be TRBD1 (6 bases). Deletions cut 3 bases from V and 3 bases from J, with 9 bases between. CDR3 length equals 13 residues. The germline V gene encodes CDR1 SGDLS and CDR2 YYNGEE. CDR3: CASSGGHDTEAFF. As DNA, the CDR3 is TGTGCCAGCAGCGGGGGACATGACACTGAAGCTTTCTTT.

This clonotype has ten or more counts. V gene TRBV27 combines with J gene TRBJ2-5; perhaps TRBD1 as D (6 bases). Trimming cost V 6 bases and J 5 bases, with 19 bases left between them. Germline CDR1 is MNHEY and CDR2 is SMNVEV (reference sequence). This CDR3 is built from 15 residues. The DNA for the CDR3 is TGTGCCAGCAGCCCTACAGGGCGGCTCGGGGAGACCCAGTACTTC. This translates into CASSPTGRLGETQYF.

In its sample, this clonotype was seen many times. J is TRBJ2-3 and V is TRBV6-1; the D gene is possibly TRBD1 (6 bases). Trimming cost V 4 bases and J 0 bases, with 8 bases left between them. The CDR3 covers 14 residues. Germline loops: CDR1 MNHNS, CDR2 SASEGT. The CDR3 sequence is CASSVRGSTDTQYF. DNA of the CDR3: TGTGCCAGCAGTGTCAGGGGAAGCACAGATACGCAGTATTTT.

This clonotype occurred many times. The chain joins TRBV18 to TRBJ2-7; D remains ambiguous. With 6 bases removed from V and 2 bases from J, the gap between germline ends came to 14 bases. The CDR3 runs 14 residues. Germline CDR1 KGHSH, CDR2 LQKENI. CDR3 amino acids: CASSRSFPTYEQYF. CDR3 bases: TGTGCCAGCTCGCGGAGCTTTCCAACCTACGAGCAGTACTTC.

The table lists this clonotype with a few counts. This CDR3 is CASSYSSLEWDTQYF. In nucleotides, the CDR3 is TGTGCCAGCAGTTACTCTTCCCTAGAGTGGGATACGCAGTATTTT. This chain connects TRBV6-2 or TRBV6-3 to TRBJ2-3; D call uncertain. This CDR3 spans 15 amino acids. Trimming stripped 0 bases from V and 6 bases from J, with 13 bases between. Per the germline V gene, CDR1 is MNHEY and CDR2 is SVGEGT.

This sequence joins TRBV3-1 and TRBJ2-2; 11 nucleotides line up with TRBD1. Germline V gene data show CDR1 as LGHDT and CDR2 as YNNKEL (reference sequence). This CDR3 has 16 residues. Trimming removed 0 bases from V and 6 bases from J; junction bases left unmatched: 3. CDR3 coding DNA: TGTGCCAGCAGCCAAGATGGGACAGGGGGTCCCGGGGAGCTGTTTTTT. It yields the protein CASSQDGTGGPGELFF. Full variable domain (remainder filled in from reference TRBV3-1 and TRBJ2-2): DTAVSQTPKYLVTQMGNDKSIKCEQNLGHDTMYWYKQDSKKFLKIMFSYNNKELIINETVPNRFSPKSPDKAHLNLHINSLELGDSAVYFCASSQDGTGGPGELFFGEGSRLTVL.

Details on this clonotype: It may be a read error: a sequence one base away is much more abundant. V is TRBV6-2 or TRBV6-3 and J is TRBJ2-5; TRBD1 matches 7 bases. The CDR3 covers 16 residues. Germline V CDR1 and CDR2: MNHEY, SVGEGT. V dropped 5 bases and J dropped 6; count of bases not matched to a gene: 15. The CDR3 bases are TGTGCCAGCAGTGAAGATCCGGACAGGATTCAAAAGACCCAGTACTTC. It translates to CASSEDPDRIQKTQYF.

This clonotype was found once. The chain recombines TRBV11-2 with TRBJ2-3; TRBD2 matches 11 bases. V shed 5 bases, J shed 4 bases, and the junction held 11 bases outside the gene matches. Germline-derived CDR1 and CDR2 are SGHAT and FQNNGV. The CDR3 length is 17 residues. Here the CDR3 reads CASSLTLAGGSADTQYF. As DNA, the CDR3 is TGTGCCAGCAGCCTTACTCTAGCGGGGGGTTCGGCAGATACGCAGTATTTT. The whole variable domain, filled in from reference TRBV11-2 and TRBJ2-3, reads EAGVAQSPRYKIIEKRQSVAFWCNPISGHATLYWYQQILGQGPKLLIQFQNNGVVDDSQLPKDRFSAERLKGVDSTLKIQPAKLEDSAVYLCASSLTLAGGSADTQYFGPGTRLTVL.

This clonotype was seen repeatedly, ten times or more. The chain recombines TRBV6-1 with TRBJ2-7; 9 bases map to TRBD1. The CDR3 contains 15 residues. Germline V gives CDR1 MNHNS, CDR2 SASEGT. The V gene end was trimmed by 1 base and the J gene end by 4 bases; junction bases not matched to a gene: 5. DNA for the CDR3: TGTGCCAGCAGTGAAGGTGGGACAGGGATGTACGAGCAGTACTTC. Protein: CASSEGGTGMYEQYF.

As regards this clonotype: A much larger clone sits a single nucleotide away, making a read error possible. The chain has TRBV7-2 and TRBJ2-2; maybe TRBD2 (5 bases). Germline V gene sequence: CDR1 SGHTA, CDR2 FQGNSA. This CDR3 spans 13 amino acids. DNA for the CDR3: TGTGCCAGCAGCTTAATGTTCTCCGGGGAGCTGGTTTTT. It translates to CASSLMFSGELVF.

CDR3 sequence (DNA): TGTGCCTGGAGCGCAGCGGGAGGGCGGGAGACCCAGTACTTC. It codes for CAWSAAGGRETQYF. The chain carries TRBV30 and TRBJ2-5; 10 bases match TRBD2. Losses at the gene ends were 3 bases for V and 5 bases for J; bases not matched to a gene: 6. The V gene's germline CDR1 is GTSNPN and CDR2 SVGIG (reference sequence). This CDR3 has 14 amino acids.

This clonotype turned up a few times. The rearrangement joins TRBV6-1 to TRBJ2-7, with D perhaps given as TRBD1 or TRBD2 (5 bases each). Germline CDR1 and CDR2: MNHNS and SASEGT. This CDR3 comprises 16 residues. The V end lost 10 bases, the J end lost 3 bases, and 25 bases lay between the germline ends. CDR3 protein: CATEGYGQPVIYEQYF. The CDR3 bases are TGTGCCACTGAGGGGTATGGACAACCAGTAATCTACGAGCAGTACTTC.